This T cell receptor (beta chain) was profiled in a study of blood T cell repertoires in COVID-19. Study background: Samples came from the United States, Italy and Spain, spanning acute and convalescent COVID-19. Sample material is recorded as cDNA or gDNA derived from T cells, B-cell-depleted T cells, or PBMCs.

In the authors' workflow: Reference gene primer amplification in the assay estimated nucleated cell counts. Sequenced by immunoSEQ multiplex PCR; TCRdb stores in-frame clones only, minus some. V, J and clone size derive from that table, while D and trimming were established from the DNA sequence. Of 150,000 to 200,000 clones in the sample, 85% to 90% are singletons; the top ten hold approximately 2%. CDR3 size: 16 residues. The clonotype comes from a man aged 45 to 65 who had recovered from COVID-19. V is TRBV21-1 and J is TRBJ2-3; TRBD1, the D gene given by the table, was not confirmed from the DNA. TRBV21-1 is a pseudogene segment. The sequenced sample was peripheral blood. In nucleotides, the CDR3 is TGTGCCAGCAGCAAAGTTCTCCTGGACAAGGGAGATACGCAGTATTTT. This encodes CASSKVLLDKGDTQYF.